This TCR beta chain is from a study of vaccination effects on CD4 cells after COVID-19 (dated by TCRdb to between 2021 and 2024). With regard to the full study: In the ViraFEST assay, PBMC were stimulated with viral peptide pools, and antigen-specific CD4+ T cell clonotypes were then identified by expansion using TCR sequencing. SARS-CoV-2 spike-specific CD4+ TCR repertoires from before and after mRNA vaccination were compared in COVID-19 convalescent patients and in infection-naive vaccine recipients. Across the study, the median time from the second dose to post-vaccine sampling was 72 days (range 14 to 241). The full study included 9 to 10 COVID-19 convalescent patients and a handful of SARS-CoV-2-naive healthy vaccine recipients. In the study, cultures from other donors were sequenced using the Oncomine TCR Beta short-read assay on an Illumina iSeq 100. About 2 million PBMC per well were cultured in IMDM with approximately 5% human AB serum, roughly 10 IU/ml IL-2 and gentamicin, plus 10 ug/ml peptides.

After 10 days of culture, CD4+ T cells were isolated with the EasySep CD4+ T cell isolation kit. Each participant received two doses of an mRNA SARS-CoV-2 vaccine, either BNT162b2 or mRNA-1273. Negative nucleocapsid antibody results before and after vaccination confirmed that the healthy vaccine recipients had no prior SARS-CoV-2 infection. On days 3 and 7, half of the culture medium was replaced with fresh IL-2-containing medium. Unless noted otherwise, every peptide stimulation condition was cultured in triplicate wells. Using Ficoll-Paque Plus gradient centrifugation, PBMC were separated from whole blood and then either used fresh or cryopreserved at -140C. The QIAamp micro DNA kit was used to extract genomic DNA from the cultured CD4+ T cells. Libraries were built with the immunoSEQ multiplex PCR assay. DNA from the cultured and isolated CD4+ T cells underwent TCR beta CDR3 sequencing. The authors' analysis ran thus. Non-productive TCR sequences were discarded, and reads were trimmed to the CDR3 region, with only CDR3s of 7 or more amino acids retained. The MANAFEST web app was used to identify antigen-specific clonotypes by comparing expansion in peptide wells with expansion in reference cultures. Positive clones required FDR<0.05 expansion versus reference and all other wells, odds ratio above 5, and frequency above 0.1% in two replicate wells. Clonotypes significantly expanded in SARS-CoV-2 spike wells and in at least one common cold coronavirus spike condition were defined as cross-reactive. Using the stringdist R package, CDR3 similarity was measured by Levenshtein distance, and unrooted trees were constructed with ape in R 3.6.1. TCRdb holds this immuneACCESS table with in-frame rearrangements only. Some clones are missing; in checked studies, unresolved V genes explain under half, and the rest has no known cause. That table supplies the V and J calls and clone size; D and trimming were determined from the DNA. For this sample there are about 57,000 clones; approximately 80% appear just once. The ten largest clonotypes hold 3.5% to 5% of the sample.

The study at large found these results: Marked clonal contraction was observed in both infection-induced and vaccine-induced clones at late post-vaccination timepoints, consistent with waning T cell responses. In healthy vaccine recipients, vaccine-induced clones were almost all SARS-CoV-2 mono-reactive, with only 1 of 255 cross-reactive with common cold coronaviruses. Limitations of the study were the small number of convalescent patients and the absence of early post-infection timepoints.

A remark on this clone: The antigen it recognizes is unknown. No base qualities exist here, and no much larger clone lies one base off it.

Sequenced here: CD4+ T cells from PBMCs cultured without peptide, sampled after COVID-19 vaccination. The sequence came from a human donor who received a COVID-19 vaccine.

The CDR3 region: CASSSVGYTEAFF. The nucleotides are TGTGCCAGCAGCTCGGTGGGGTACACTGAAGCTTTCTTT. Recombination connected TRBV7-9 to TRBJ1-1; no D gene call is confident. V is shortened by 4 bases, J by 3 bases, and the region joining them spans 9 bases. CDR1 and CDR2, looked up from the germline V gene (reference sequence), are SEHNR and FQNEAQ. The CDR3 sequence holds 13 residues, the cysteine and phenylalanine included. Only CDR3 DNA remains: 39 bases, in frame from the first base.